This T cell receptor beta chain appears in the sequencing data of a study of cytomegalovirus exposure and HLA in healthy donors. As for the study in general: An earlier analysis identified 117 million unique TCR beta sequences in about 190 million T cells.

Though probably carrying unrecorded immune exposures, donors were nominally healthy at sampling. Study conclusions and caveats: In an earlier analysis, in 540 or so donors, most V segments appeared productive either ~87% or ~30% of the time. The majority of CMV-associated TCR beta chains were reported as apparently HLA-restricted in a later analysis.

V gave up 1 base and J gave up 3 bases, with 13 bases separating them. The CDR3 totals 15 residues. In germline, CDR1 is MNHEY, CDR2 SMNVEV (reference sequence). In regard to this clone: Antigen specificity is unknown.

The PCR had 60 Vbeta and 13 Jbeta primers. TCRdb keeps only in-frame clones here, not all; method: immunoSEQ multiplex PCR. The sample comprises 200,000 or so clones, approximately 80% of which are singletons, and around 6% rests with the top ten. Sample: PBMCs. The TCR comes from a woman younger than 45 in good health and CMV-seropositive. The rearrangement uses TRBV27 and TRBJ2-7; possibly TRBD2 for D (6 bases). CDR3 nucleotides: TGTGCCAGCAGTTTATTGGGGGGACCCTACTACGAGCAGTACTTC. This codes for CASSLLGGPYYEQYF.